This passage covers 10 T cell receptor beta chains from one sample sequenced in a study of T-cell reconstitution after alpha-beta-depleted transplantation in children. During its preparation, the TCRbeta library received unique molecular identifiers. MiXCR was run by TCRdb on the PCR reads, yielding one entry per CDR3 protein. The repertoire holds around 440,000 distinct CDR3 sequences, with around 15% as singletons. The specimen was PBMCs, mostly from graft donor cells, collected 360 days after TCRalphabeta/CD19-depleted stem cell transplant. The receptors here all came from a boy younger than two who had a stem cell transplant for Wiskott-Aldrich syndrome, so the T cells may come from the graft donor.

V is TRBV9 and J is TRBJ2-7, with 10 bases identical to TRBD2. Germline CDR1 reads SGDLS; CDR2 reads YYNGEE. This CDR3 has 13 residues. V lost 3 bases and J lost 7; bases outside the gene matches: 4. The CDR3 DNA sequence: TGTGCCAGCAGCGCCAGACTAGCGGGTGAGCAGTACTTC. Translated: CASSARLAGEQYF. Looking up the rest from reference TRBV9 and TRBJ2-7 gives the full variable domain: DSGVTQTPKHLITATGQRVTLRCSPRSGDLSVYWYQQSLDQGLQFLIQYYNGEERAKGNILERFSAQQFPDLHSELNLSSLELGDSALYFCASSARLAGEQYFGPGTRLTVT.

The rearrangement uses TRBV7-2 and TRBJ2-7; 8 bases match TRBD2. In germline, CDR1 is SGHTA, CDR2 FQGNSA. This CDR3 comprises 15 residues. Germline trimming cut 1 base from V and 2 bases from J; bases unmatched to any gene: 4. CDR3 nucleotide sequence: TGTGCCAGCAGCTTAGAGGCGGGAGGACCCTACGAGCAGTACTTC. It encodes CASSLEAGGPYEQYF. Filled out from reference TRBV7-2 and TRBJ2-7, the complete variable domain reads GAGVSQSPSNKVTEKGKDVELRCDPISGHTALYWYRQSLGQGLEFLIYFQGNSAPDKSGLPSDRFSAERTGGSVSTLTIQRTQQEDSAVYLCASSLEAGGPYEQYFGPGTRLTVT.

The chain links TRBV6-1 to TRBJ2-3; D gene uncertain. Germline V gene lookup returns CDR1 MNHNS and CDR2 SASEGT. The CDR3 is 13 amino acids. V was clipped by 3 bases and J by 2 bases, with 6 bases between them. This CDR3 reads CASSEAHTDTQYF. CDR3 sequence (DNA): TGTGCCAGCAGTGAGGCCCACACAGATACGCAGTATTTT.

V gene TRBV7-9 combines with J gene TRBJ2-3; 10 bases fit TRBD1. The V gene end was trimmed by 6 bases and the J gene end by 5 bases; junction bases not matched to a gene: 14. The CDR3 runs to 17 residues. Germline CDR1 is SEHNR and CDR2 is FQNEAQ (reference sequence). The CDR3 coding sequence is TGTGCCAGCAGTTCAACGGGCCGGACAGGGGGGAGAGATACGCAGTATTTT. Translated: CASSSTGRTGGRDTQYF. The entire variable domain, with the rest obtained from reference TRBV7-9 and TRBJ2-3, is as follows: DTGVSQNPRHKITKRGQNVTFRCDPISEHNRLYWYRQTLGQGPEFLTYFQNEAQLEKSRLLSDRFSAERPKGSFSTLEIQRTEQGDSAMYLCASSSTGRTGGRDTQYFGPGTRLTVL.

This clonotype appeared a few times. J is TRBJ2-7 and V is TRBV11-2; tentatively, D is TRBD1 or TRBD2 (5 bases each). The CDR3 has 18 residues. The V gene's germline CDR1 is SGHAT and CDR2 FQNNGV. V shed 5 bases and J shed 2 bases, with 25 bases lying between them. CDR3 nucleotides: TGTGCCAGCAGCGCACATATGAGGGGCCCCGGAGGTCCCTACGAGCAGTACTTC. Protein: CASSAHMRGPGGPYEQYF.

A few counts support this clonotype. V usage is TRBV5-6 and J usage is TRBJ2-7, with D uncertain. The V end lost 3 bases, the J end lost 6 bases, and 16 bases lay between the germline ends. Germline lookup yields CDR1 SGHDT and CDR2 YYEEEE. CDR3 length: 14 residues. The CDR3 DNA reads TGTGCCAGCAGCTCAATTACAACTGCGGTCGAGCAGTACTTC. It encodes CASSSITTAVEQYF.

This clonotype was detected a few times. The chain couples TRBV20-1 to TRBJ2-1, with 8 bases lining up with TRBD2. CDR3 length: 14 amino acids. J lost 5 bases, V lost 3 bases, and 6 bases had no gene match. In germline, CDR1 is DFQATT, CDR2 SNEGSKA (reference sequence). The CDR3 sequence: CSARYWRGDNEQFF. CDR3 coding DNA: TGCAGTGCTAGGTACTGGCGGGGGGACAATGAGCAGTTCTTC.

This clonotype was found a few times. The CDR3: CASRGAGSYTF. The CDR3 bases are TGTGCCAGCAGAGGGGCCGGCAGCTACACCTTC. The chain recombines TRBV14 with TRBJ1-2; the D gene is possibly TRBD1 (5 bases). Germline V gives CDR1 SGHDN, CDR2 FVKESK. The CDR3 loop spans 11 amino acids. V was trimmed by 6 bases and J by 9 bases, leaving 11 bases between them.

This clonotype was detected a few times. The chain recombines TRBV3-1 with TRBJ2-5, with TRBD1 matching 7 bases. J gave up 3 bases and V 0 bases, and 10 bases lay outside the gene matches. The CDR3 is 17 residues long. CDR1 is LGHDT and CDR2 is YNNKEL in the germline V gene (reference sequence). The CDR3 nucleotides read TGTGCCAGCAGCCAAGAGAACTTGGACAGGCTCAAAGAGACCCAGTACTTC. Translating it yields CASSQENLDRLKETQYF.

This chain links TRBV12-3 or TRBV12-4 with TRBJ2-1; 7 nucleotides align to TRBD1. V was clipped by 4 bases and J by 4 bases; unmatched bases: 7. The CDR3 has 15 residues. CDR3 DNA: TGTGCCAGCAGTTCCTACCGGGACAGTTACAATGAGCAGTTCTTC. Translation: CASSSYRDSYNEQFF.